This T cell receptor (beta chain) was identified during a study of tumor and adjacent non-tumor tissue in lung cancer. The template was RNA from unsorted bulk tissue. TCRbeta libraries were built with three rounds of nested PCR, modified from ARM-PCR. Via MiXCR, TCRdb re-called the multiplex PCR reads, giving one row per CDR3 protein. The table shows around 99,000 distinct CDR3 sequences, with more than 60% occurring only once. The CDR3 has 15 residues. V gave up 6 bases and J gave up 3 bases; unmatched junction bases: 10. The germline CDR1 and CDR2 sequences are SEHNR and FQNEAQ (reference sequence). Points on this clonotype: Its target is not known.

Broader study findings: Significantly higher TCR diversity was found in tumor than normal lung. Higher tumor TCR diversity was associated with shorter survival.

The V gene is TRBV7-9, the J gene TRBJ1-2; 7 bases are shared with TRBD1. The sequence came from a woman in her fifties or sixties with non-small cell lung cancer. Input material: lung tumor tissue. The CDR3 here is CASSSSTGEDYGYTF. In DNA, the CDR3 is TGTGCCAGCAGTTCTTCTACAGGGGAGGACTATGGCTACACCTTC.